The clone carrying this T cell receptor (beta chain) showed up many times. The read is 3 residues too short to cover the CDR3 end, so that end is filled in from the germline J gene. The CDR3 is made up of 14 amino acids. Trimming stripped 4 bases from V and 2 bases from J, with 12 bases between. CDR1 is ENHRY and CDR2 is SYGVKD in the germline V gene. This specimen comes from a study of T cell clonality in common variable immunodeficiency. Method: immunoSEQ multiplex PCR; TCRdb's copy keeps in-frame clones and lacks some. This repertoire holds roughly 57,000 clones, and none appear only once. This chain connects TRBV10-3 to TRBJ2-7; D might be TRBD1 (5 bases). The receptor's source is a person aged 18 to 70 in good health. The sample was peripheral blood mononuclear cells. The CDR3 region is CAISGTFLTYEQYF. The part of the CDR3 DNA that was read is TGTGCCATCAGTGGGACATTTTTAACCTACGAG.